The rows below give T cell receptor beta chains drawn from one sample of a study of monozygotic twins with inflammatory bowel disease. TCRdb re-called the 5' RACE reads and gives one entry per CDR3 protein, without DNA. The listing records 80,000 or so distinct CDR3 sequences. Sequences were obtained from blood. The receptors were gathered from a human donor with ulcerative colitis or Crohn's disease, or a healthy co-twin of an affected twin (not recorded which). Both conserved end residues are part of each CDR3.

j_gene: TRBJ2-7
v_gene: TRBV5-1
CDR3aa: CASSWGQGSYEQYF

j_gene: TRBJ2-1
v_gene: TRBV7-2
CDR3aa: CASSLVAGNEQFF

j_gene: TRBJ1-4
v_gene: TRBV3-1
CDR3aa: CASSPDRGGKLFF

j_gene: TRBJ1-2
v_gene: TRBV12-3/TRBV12-4
CDR3aa: CASRRGMNYGYTF

j_gene: TRBJ1-5
v_gene: TRBV11-2
CDR3aa: CASSLDGSGNQPQHF

j_gene: TRBJ2-1
v_gene: TRBV5-6
CDR3aa: CASSLTSGGFNEQFF

j_gene: TRBJ1-5
v_gene: TRBV20-1
CDR3aa: CSARDRGQPQHF

j_gene: TRBJ1-1
v_gene: TRBV5-1
CDR3aa: CASSPGYTEAFF

j_gene: TRBJ1-3
v_gene: TRBV14
CDR3aa: CASSQDFGRSGNTIYF

j_gene: TRBJ2-3
v_gene: TRBV5-1
CDR3aa: CASSLAARGGPTDTQYF

j_gene: TRBJ1-2
v_gene: TRBV12-3/TRBV12-4
CDR3aa: CASSKRGDGYTF

j_gene: TRBJ2-5
v_gene: TRBV18
CDR3aa: CASSPQGVGETQYF

j_gene: TRBJ1-2
v_gene: TRBV7-9
CDR3aa: CASSPPNLYGYTF

j_gene: TRBJ2-5
v_gene: TRBV5-5
CDR3aa: CASSRVGRGQVETQYF

j_gene: TRBJ1-1
v_gene: TRBV7-2
CDR3aa: CASSLGQGARTEAFF

j_gene: TRBJ1-4
v_gene: TRBV5-6
CDR3aa: CASSRDTPRLFF

j_gene: TRBJ2-5
v_gene: TRBV5-4
CDR3aa: CASSRAGTAKETQYF

j_gene: TRBJ2-2
v_gene: TRBV20-1
CDR3aa: CSAYVGNTGELFF

j_gene: TRBJ1-6
v_gene: TRBV2
CDR3aa: CASSGQGLYNSPLHF

j_gene: TRBJ1-6
v_gene: TRBV3-1
CDR3aa: CASSLYGQPLHF

j_gene: TRBJ1-4
v_gene: TRBV6-1
CDR3aa: CASRGGVRGDGEKLFF

j_gene: TRBJ2-7
v_gene: TRBV28
CDR3aa: CASSPIKGRSSPYEQYF

j_gene: TRBJ1-3
v_gene: TRBV6-5
CDR3aa: CASRLLSGNTIYF

j_gene: TRBJ2-7
v_gene: TRBV4-1
CDR3aa: CASSATGEGMDYEQYF

j_gene: TRBJ2-2
v_gene: TRBV20-1
CDR3aa: CSALAGGKWELFF

j_gene: TRBJ2-4
v_gene: TRBV7-2
CDR3aa: CASSVTNIQYF

j_gene: TRBJ2-2
v_gene: TRBV6-5
CDR3aa: CASSYDRGSGELFF

j_gene: TRBJ1-2
v_gene: TRBV3-1
CDR3aa: CASSLETDSYGYTF

j_gene: TRBJ2-2
v_gene: TRBV9
CDR3aa: CASSSPRDREDTGELFF

j_gene: TRBJ2-3
v_gene: TRBV11-1
CDR3aa: CASTTTFGDTQYF

j_gene: TRBJ2-3
v_gene: TRBV7-9
CDR3aa: CASSAGTYGTDTQYF

j_gene: TRBJ1-4
v_gene: TRBV5-6
CDR3aa: CASSLRREKLFF

j_gene: TRBJ2-1
v_gene: TRBV24-1
CDR3aa: CATSAGGGGVNEQFF

j_gene: TRBJ1-5
v_gene: TRBV2
CDR3aa: CASSKSTGNQPQHF

j_gene: TRBJ1-6
v_gene: TRBV7-2
CDR3aa: CASSPLPASPLHF

j_gene: TRBJ2-5
v_gene: TRBV11-2
CDR3aa: CASSWTSGGQETQYF

j_gene: TRBJ2-5
v_gene: TRBV20-1
CDR3aa: CSEGLAGVETQYF

j_gene: TRBJ1-2
v_gene: TRBV24-1
CDR3aa: CAISGSPLTGDGGLGGYTF

j_gene: TRBJ2-5
v_gene: TRBV6-1
CDR3aa: CASNSPRDGDWTQYF

j_gene: TRBJ2-1
v_gene: TRBV19
CDR3aa: CASRRGLAVFNEQFF

j_gene: TRBJ1-6
v_gene: TRBV6-6
CDR3aa: CASSYQGNSPLHF

j_gene: TRBJ1-1
v_gene: TRBV5-1
CDR3aa: CASSLTGRNTEAFF

j_gene: TRBJ2-1
v_gene: TRBV11-3
CDR3aa: CASSLSLGEQFF

j_gene: TRBJ2-1
v_gene: TRBV18
CDR3aa: CASSPVGLAGDNEQFF

j_gene: TRBJ1-2
v_gene: TRBV11-2
CDR3aa: CASSLDLRQGGYTF

j_gene: TRBJ1-1
v_gene: TRBV29-1
CDR3aa: CSVGQGVGTEAFF